A selection of T cell receptor beta chains follows, all from one sample in a study of blood T cell repertoires in COVID-19. Using immunoSEQ multiplex PCR, the repertoire was profiled, and TCRdb retains in-frame clones only, with some absent. The sample consists of 250,000 to 350,000 clones, 65% to 85% of them appearing once. The sample comprised peripheral blood. These receptors all stem from a human donor with COVID-19, enrolled during active disease. The donor label of this sample is uncertain. The CDR3 runs from the conserved cysteine through the conserved F or W. The D gene is left open where the match is weak. Where a row states a size, it is once, few, many or the class of an expanded clone; other rows omit it.

TRBJ2-2	TRBV7-2	.	17	TRBD2	CASSSGTSGARGGELFF	TGTGCCAGCAGCTCTGGGACTAGCGGGGCGCGGGGCGGGGAGCTGTTTTTT
TRBJ1-1	TRBV30	.	14	.	CAWSVISPNTEAFF	TGTGCCTGGAGTGTAATTAGTCCGAACACTGAAGCTTTCTTT
TRBJ1-1	TRBV11-3	.	13	.	CASSLQEDTEAFF	TGTGCCAGCAGCCTCCAAGAGGACACTGAAGCTTTCTTT
TRBJ2-6	TRBV5-6	.	15	.	CASSPRTSGANVLTF	TGTGCCAGCAGTCCTCGGACATCTGGGGCCAACGTCCTGACTTTC
TRBJ2-3	TRBV5-1	.	15	.	CASSLTGAETDTQYF	TGCGCCAGCAGCTTGACGGGAGCGGAAACAGATACGCAGTATTTT
TRBJ1-3	TRBV19	.	15	.	CASSMGLTDGNTIYF	TGTGCCAGTAGTATGGGCCTCACCGATGGAAACACCATATATTTT
TRBJ2-1	TRBV3-1/TRBV3-2	once	16	TRBD1	CASSQPGQATYNEQFF	TGTGCCAGCAGCCAGCCGGGACAGGCTACCTACAATGAGCAGTTCTTC
TRBJ1-1	TRBV4-1	.	16	TRBD1	CASSQAGTGIDTEAFF	TGCGCCAGCAGCCAGGCCGGGACAGGGATCGATACTGAAGCTTTCTTT
TRBJ2-5	TRBV15	few	12	.	CATSPRGETQYF	TGTGCCACCAGCCCTCGGGGAGAGACCCAGTACTTC
TRBJ1-2	TRBV19	many	12	TRBD1	CASYRGTYGYTF	TGTGCCAGTTACAGGGGAACCTATGGCTACACCTTC
TRBJ1-3	TRBV30	.	15	TRBD1	CAWSNRGLVGNTIYF	TGTGCCTGGAGTAACAGGGGGCTAGTTGGAAACACCATATATTTT
TRBJ1-1	TRBV5-6	.	14	.	CASSPVGGETEAFF	TGTGCCAGCAGCCCTGTTGGGGGGGAGACTGAAGCTTTCTTT
TRBJ1-2	TRBV5-6	.	13	.	CASSPSSNYGYTF	TGTGCCAGCAGCCCAAGCTCTAACTATGGCTACACCTTC
TRBJ2-3	TRBV27	.	14	TRBD2	CASSLADFTDTQYF	TGTGCCAGCAGCCTAGCGGACTTCACAGATACGCAGTATTTT
TRBJ2-2	TRBV14	.	17	TRBD2	CASSLRLAGSLTGELFF	TGTGCCAGCAGCTTAAGACTAGCGGGAAGTCTCACCGGGGAGCTGTTTTTT
TRBJ2-7	TRBV11-1	.	14	TRBD2	CASSHSGTSYEQYF	TGTGCCAGCAGCCATAGCGGGACCTCCTACGAGCAGTACTTC
TRBJ2-5	TRBV7-2	.	16	TRBD2	CASSTGGLAGQETQYF	TGTGCCAGCAGCACCGGGGGACTAGCGGGACAGGAGACCCAGTACTTC
TRBJ1-1	TRBV6-2/TRBV6-3	.	15	.	CASSYRGTPNTEAFF	TGTGCCAGCAGTTACCGGGGAACTCCGAACACTGAAGCTTTCTTT
TRBJ1-3	TRBV3-1/TRBV3-2	.	14	.	CASSQGRGGNTIYF	TGTGCCAGCAGCCAAGGACGGGGTGGAAACACCATATATTTT
TRBJ2-7	TRBV28	.	12	.	CASSSVSYEQYF	TGTGCCAGCAGTTCCGTCTCCTACGAGCAGTACTTC
TRBJ1-2	TRBV6-5	.	13	TRBD1	CASSFQGGYGYTF	TGTGCCAGCAGTTTCCAGGGGGGATATGGCTACACCTTC
TRBJ2-3	TRBV19	.	16	TRBD2	CASSITGRESTDTQYF	TGTGCCAGTAGTATAACTGGGAGGGAAAGCACAGATACGCAGTATTTT
TRBJ2-7	TRBV10-3	.	15	TRBD1	CAINSRTGQTYEQYF	TGTGCCATCAACTCTAGGACAGGGCAGACCTACGAGCAGTACTTC
TRBJ2-7	TRBV3-1/TRBV3-2	.	14	.	CASSQGIFGGEQYF	TGTGCCAGCAGCCAAGGAATTTTCGGGGGCGAGCAGTACTTC
TRBJ2-4	TRBV23-1	.	11	TRBD1	CASSLDRGPHF	TGCGCCAGCAGTCTGGACAGGGGACCGCACTTC
TRBJ1-4	TRBV6-7	.	15	TRBD1	CASSPPGQEDEKLFF	TGTGCCAGCAGTCCCCCGGGACAGGAGGATGAAAAACTGTTTTTT
TRBJ2-7	TRBV30	.	11	.	CAWSGQYEQYF	TGTGCCTGGAGCGGACAATACGAGCAGTACTTC
TRBJ1-1	TRBV7-3	.	14	.	CASSLTHGGTEAFF	TGTGCCAGCAGCTTAACCCACGGGGGGACTGAAGCTTTCTTT
TRBJ2-4	TRBV5-1	few	15	TRBD2	CASSIGLAGEDIQYF	TGCGCCAGCAGCATAGGACTAGCGGGAGAGGACATTCAGTACTTC
TRBJ2-2	TRBV5-1	.	15	TRBD2	CASSLVAGETGELFF	TGCGCCAGCAGCTTGGTGGCGGGGGAGACCGGGGAGCTGTTTTTT
TRBJ2-1	TRBV7-2	few	16	.	CASSPTGLLLHNEQFF	TGTGCCAGCAGCCCAACGGGACTCCTACTGCACAATGAGCAGTTCTTC
TRBJ1-6	TRBV28	.	16	.	CASSFAGRGYNSPLHF	TGTGCCAGCAGTTTTGCGGGGCGAGGCTATAATTCACCCCTCCACTTT
TRBJ2-1	TRBV7-6	.	15	.	CASSLSQFRYNEQFF	TGTGCCAGCAGCTTATCGCAATTCCGGTACAATGAGCAGTTCTTC
TRBJ2-3	TRBV10-3	.	14	TRBD2	CAISSSGTTDTQYF	TGTGCCATCAGCAGTAGCGGGACCACAGATACGCAGTATTTT
TRBJ2-5	TRBV28	.	17	TRBD2	CASSFGSVGGPQETQYF	TGTGCCAGCAGTTTTGGTTCCGTGGGAGGGCCCCAAGAGACCCAGTACTTC
TRBJ2-7	TRBV9	.	13	.	CASSVDPSYEQYF	TGTGCCAGCAGCGTAGATCCCAGCTACGAGCAGTACTTC
TRBJ2-1	TRBV19	.	15	TRBD2	CASSTSGSIGIEQFF	TGTGCCAGTTCGACTAGCGGGAGTATAGGTATTGAGCAGTTCTTC
TRBJ1-1	TRBV5-4	.	14	TRBD1	CASSSDRFNTEAFF	TGTGCCAGCAGCTCGGACAGGTTTAACACTGAAGCTTTCTTT
TRBJ1-1	TRBV19	.	15	TRBD1	CASSIGQGASTEAFF	TGTGCCAGTAGTATAGGACAGGGGGCGAGCACTGAAGCTTTCTTT
TRBJ2-5	TRBV11-2	.	17	TRBD2	CASSLRGSGRDGETQYF	TGTGCCAGCAGCTTAAGAGGTAGCGGGAGAGATGGGGAGACCCAGTACTTC
TRBJ2-2	TRBV6-8	.	18	.	CASKRRREGAANTGELFF	TGTGCCAGCAAGAGGCGACGTGAAGGGGCCGCGAACACCGGGGAGCTGTTTTTT
TRBJ1-5	TRBV19	.	13	.	CASSRDSNQPQHF	TGTGCCAGTAGTCGCGATAGCAATCAGCCCCAGCATTTT
TRBJ2-1	TRBV10-3	.	15	.	CAISEAEGGYNEQFF	TGTGCCATCAGTGAAGCGGAGGGAGGCTACAATGAGCAGTTCTTC
TRBJ2-2	TRBV7-3	many	13	.	CASRLANTGELFF	TGTGCCAGCCGGCTAGCCAACACCGGGGAGCTGTTTTTT
TRBJ1-1	TRBV7-2	once	13	.	CASSKQLNTEAFF	TGTGCCAGCAGCAAACAGCTTAACACTGAAGCTTTCTTT
TRBJ2-2	TRBV5-4	.	14	.	CASSYYGGTGELFF	TGTGCCAGCAGCTACTACGGCGGCACCGGGGAGCTGTTTTTT
TRBJ2-1	TRBV5-4	few	15	TRBD2	CASSFGTSGVNEQFF	TGTGCCAGCAGCTTTGGGACTAGCGGAGTTAATGAGCAGTTCTTC